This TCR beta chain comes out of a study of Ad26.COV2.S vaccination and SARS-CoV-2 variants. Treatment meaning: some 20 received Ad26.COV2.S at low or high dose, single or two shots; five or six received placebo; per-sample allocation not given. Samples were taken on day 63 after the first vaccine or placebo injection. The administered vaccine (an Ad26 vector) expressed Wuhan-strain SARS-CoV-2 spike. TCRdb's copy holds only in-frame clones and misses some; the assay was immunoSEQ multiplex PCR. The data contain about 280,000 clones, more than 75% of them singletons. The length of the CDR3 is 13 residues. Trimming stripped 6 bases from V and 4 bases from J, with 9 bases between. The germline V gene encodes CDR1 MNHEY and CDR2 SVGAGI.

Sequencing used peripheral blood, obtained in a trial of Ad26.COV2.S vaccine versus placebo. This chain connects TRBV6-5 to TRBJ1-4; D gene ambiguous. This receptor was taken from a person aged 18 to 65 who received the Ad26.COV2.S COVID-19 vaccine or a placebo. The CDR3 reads CASSPRRNEKLFF. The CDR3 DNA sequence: TGTGCCAGCAGCCCAAGACGTAATGAAAAACTGTTTTTT.